The 6 T cell receptor beta chains in this list originate from one sample, sequenced in a study of blood T cell repertoires in COVID-19. The method was immunoSEQ multiplex PCR; TCRdb's version includes in-frame clones alone and lacks a portion of them. This sample has over 75,000 clones, with about 90% found just once. Sample: peripheral blood. The receptors were sampled from a human donor with active COVID-19. The donor label of this sample is uncertain.

The rearrangement uses TRBV7-2 and TRBJ2-5; 7 nucleotides match TRBD1. In germline, CDR1 is SGHTA, CDR2 FQGNSA. J was trimmed by 5 bases and V by 5 bases; bases with no gene match: 5. CDR3 size: 13 residues. The CDR3 DNA reads TGTGCCAGCAGCCAGGGGGTAGGGGAGACCCAGTACTTC. This codes for CASSQGVGETQYF.

This clone was seen only once. This chain links TRBV4-1 with TRBJ1-5; no clear D. The germline V and J ends were trimmed by 0 bases and 9 bases, with 12 bases remaining between them. The germline gives CDR1 MGHRA, CDR2 YSYEKL. The CDR3 runs to 14 residues. The chain's CDR3 is CASSQETLATPQHF. The CDR3 DNA follows: TGCGCCAGCAGCCAAGAGACTCTCGCGACGCCCCAGCATTTT.

This clone is labeled as medium-sized. This rearrangement joins TRBV5-1 to TRBJ1-6; 9 bases fit TRBD1. V lost 6 bases, J lost 5 bases, and 6 bases stayed unmatched. The CDR3 totals 15 residues. In germline, CDR1 is SGHRS, CDR2 YFSETQ. The CDR3 is CASKKTGGNNSPLHF. Here the CDR3 DNA reads TGCGCCAGCAAAAAAACAGGGGGCAATAATTCACCCCTCCACTTT.

The genes are TRBV6-2 or TRBV6-3 and TRBJ1-5, with D possibly being TRBD1 (5 bases). Per germline, CDR1 MNHEY and CDR2 SVGEGT. V lost 2 bases, J lost 0 bases, and 8 bases lay in between. The CDR3 is 15 amino acids. The CDR3 nucleotides read TGTGCCAGCAGTTACGGGGGGGATAGCAATCAGCCCCAGCATTTT. Protein: CASSYGGDSNQPQHF.

The CDR3 is CSVEDQRGGLGELFF. The CDR3 region has the DNA TGCAGCGTTGAGGACCAGCGGGGGGGCCTCGGGGAGCTGTTTTTT. V gene TRBV29-1 combines with J gene TRBJ2-2, with TRBD2 matching 10 bases. This CDR3 comprises 15 residues. Germline CDR1 SQVTM, CDR2 ANQGSEA. Trimming removed 3 bases from V and 7 bases from J; junction bases left unmatched: 8.

The J gene is TRBJ1-3, the V gene TRBV7-2; D unclear. V was pared by 1 base and J by 1 base, with 5 bases between. CDR3 length equals 14 residues. CDR1 is SGHTA, CDR2 FQGNSA, per germline. CDR3 coding DNA: TGTGCCAGCAGCTTAGACAGATCTGGAAACACCATATATTTT. Translating gives CASSLDRSGNTIYF.